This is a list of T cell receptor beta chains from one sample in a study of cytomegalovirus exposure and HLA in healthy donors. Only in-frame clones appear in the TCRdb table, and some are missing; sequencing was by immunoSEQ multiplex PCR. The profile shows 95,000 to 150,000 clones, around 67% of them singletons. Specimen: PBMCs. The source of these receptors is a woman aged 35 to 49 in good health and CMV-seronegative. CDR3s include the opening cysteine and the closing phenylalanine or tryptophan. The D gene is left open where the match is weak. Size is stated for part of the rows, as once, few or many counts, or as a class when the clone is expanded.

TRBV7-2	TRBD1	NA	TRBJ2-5	TGTGCCAGCAGCACCGGCAGGGGGTCGGAGACCCAGTACTTC	CASSTGRGSETQYF
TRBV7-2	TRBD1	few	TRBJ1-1	TGTGCCAGCAGCTTAGCTTTTGGCAGGGGGCCGACTGAAGCTTTCTTT	CASSLAFGRGPTEAFF
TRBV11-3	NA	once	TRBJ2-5	TGCGCCAGCAGCCACAGGGTTGGAGAGACCCAGTACTTC	CASSHRVGETQYF
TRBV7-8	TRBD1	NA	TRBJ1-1	TGTGCCAGCAGCCCGGCCCCGGGACAGAGAGCTTTCTTT	CASSPAPGQRAFF
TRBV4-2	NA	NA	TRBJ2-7	TGTGCCAGCAGCCAAGATTTCCAGGGATACGAGCAGTACTTC	CASSQDFQGYEQYF
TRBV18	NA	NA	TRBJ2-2	TGTGCCAGCTCACCCCGCACCGGGGAGCTGTTTTTT	CASSPRTGELFF
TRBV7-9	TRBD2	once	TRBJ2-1	TGTGCCAGCAGCCTGCAACGGGGGGGCCGGAGTGAGCAGTTCTTC	CASSLQRGGRSEQFF
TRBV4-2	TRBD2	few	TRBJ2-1	TGTGCCAGCAGCCCCAGGACTAGCGGGGGCTACAATGAGCAGTTCTTC	CASSPRTSGGYNEQFF
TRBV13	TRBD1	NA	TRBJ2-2	TGTGCCAGCAGCCAAACAACACAGGGGTGGACCGGGGAGCTGTTTTTT	CASSQTTQGWTGELFF
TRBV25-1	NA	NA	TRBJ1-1	TGTGCCAGCAGTGAATCCGCAGGCCTAGAAGCTTTCTTT	CASSESAGLEAFF
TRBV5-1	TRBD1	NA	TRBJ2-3	TGCGCCAGCAGCGCGGGACAGGGGGCGGGCACAGATACGCAGTATTTT	CASSAGQGAGTDTQYF
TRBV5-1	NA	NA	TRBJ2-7	TGCGCCAGCAGCTTGGGCCCCCACGCAGGTGCCTACGAGCAGTACTTC	CASSLGPHAGAYEQYF
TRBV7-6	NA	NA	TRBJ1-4	TGTGCCAGCAGCCCTAGACCCGCAACTAGTGAAAAACTGTTTTTT	CASSPRPATSEKLFF
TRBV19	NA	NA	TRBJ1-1	TGTGCCAGTAGTATCGGGAGTAACACTGAAGCTTTCTTT	CASSIGSNTEAFF
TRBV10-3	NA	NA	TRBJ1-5	TGTGCCATCGGGCTACAGGGGCCCCAGCATTTT	CAIGLQGPQHF
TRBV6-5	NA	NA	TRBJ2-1	TGTGCCAGCAGTTTCAGGGATTCAGAGCAGTTCTTC	CASSFRDSEQFF